One TCR beta chain is described in this entry. The record originates from a study of blood T cell repertoires in COVID-19. Clones were read by immunoSEQ multiplex PCR, and TCRdb kept only the in-frame ones, dropping some. The sample holds 300,000 or so clones, 65% to 90% seen once. This CDR3 is 17 amino acids long. V trimming: 4 bases; J trimming: 1 base; junction bases outside the gene matches: 11. In germline, CDR1 is SGHTA, CDR2 FQGNSA. This clonotype was obtained from a woman aged 40 to 49 with acute COVID-19. Material: PBMCs or T cells enriched from blood (not recorded which). The chain has TRBV7-2 and TRBJ2-7; 9 bases map to TRBD1. The CDR3 here is CASSSKRPGQGSYEQYF. The DNA for the CDR3 is TGTGCCAGCAGCTCAAAAAGACCGGGACAGGGTTCCTACGAGCAGTACTTC.